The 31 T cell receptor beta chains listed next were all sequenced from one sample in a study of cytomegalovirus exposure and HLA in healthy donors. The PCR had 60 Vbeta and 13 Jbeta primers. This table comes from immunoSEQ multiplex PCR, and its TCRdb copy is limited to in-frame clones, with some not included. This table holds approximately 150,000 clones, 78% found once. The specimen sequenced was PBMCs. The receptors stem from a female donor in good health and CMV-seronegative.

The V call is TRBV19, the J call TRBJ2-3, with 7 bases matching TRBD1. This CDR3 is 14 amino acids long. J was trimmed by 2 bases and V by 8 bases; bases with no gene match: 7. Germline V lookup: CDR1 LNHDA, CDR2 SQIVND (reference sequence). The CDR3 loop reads CASGPTGTTDTQYF. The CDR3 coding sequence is TGTGCCAGTGGACCGACAGGGACCACAGATACGCAGTATTTT.

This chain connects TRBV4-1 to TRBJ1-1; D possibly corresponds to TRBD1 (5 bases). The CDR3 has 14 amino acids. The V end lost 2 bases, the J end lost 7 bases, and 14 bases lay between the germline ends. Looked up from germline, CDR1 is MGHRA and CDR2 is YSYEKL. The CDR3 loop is CASSQMGGIGEAFF. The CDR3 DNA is TGCGCCAGCAGCCAAATGGGGGGGATCGGTGAAGCTTTCTTT.

The CDR3 loop reads CATSRDGETQYF. CDR3 bases: TGTGCCACCAGCAGAGACGGGGAGACCCAGTACTTC. The chain couples TRBV15 to TRBJ2-5; D gene ambiguous. Trimming shortened V by 0 bases and J by 5 bases, and 4 bases separated the two germline ends. The CDR3 runs to 12 residues. Germline V CDR1 and CDR2: LNHNV, YYDKDF (reference sequence). Full variable domain (rest looked up from reference TRBV15 and TRBJ2-5): DAMVIQNPRYQVTQFGKPVTLSCSQTLNHNVMYWYQQKSSQAPKLLFHYYDKDFNNEADTPDNFQSRRPNTSFCFLDIRSPGLGDTAMYLCATSRDGETQYFGPGTRLLVL.

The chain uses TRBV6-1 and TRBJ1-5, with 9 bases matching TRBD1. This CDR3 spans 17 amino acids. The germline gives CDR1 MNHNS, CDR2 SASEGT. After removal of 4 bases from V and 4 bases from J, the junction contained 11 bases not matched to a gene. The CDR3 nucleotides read TGTGCCAGCAGTGTATTGCTTGGGACAGGGCGAAATCAGCCCCAGCATTTT. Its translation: CASSVLLGTGRNQPQHF.

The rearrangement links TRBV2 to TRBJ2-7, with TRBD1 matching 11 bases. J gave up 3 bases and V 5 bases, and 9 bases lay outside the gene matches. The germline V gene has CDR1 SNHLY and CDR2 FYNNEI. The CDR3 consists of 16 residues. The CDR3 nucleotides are TGTGCCAGCAGTCTCGACGGGGACAGGGGGTACTACGAGCAGTACTTC. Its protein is CASSLDGDRGYYEQYF.

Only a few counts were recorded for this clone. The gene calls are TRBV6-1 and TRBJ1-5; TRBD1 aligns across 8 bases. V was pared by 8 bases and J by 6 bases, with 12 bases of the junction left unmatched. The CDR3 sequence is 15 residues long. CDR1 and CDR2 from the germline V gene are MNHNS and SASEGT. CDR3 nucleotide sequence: TGTGCCAGCGGGGGGGGACAGGTCCCATCTCAGCCCCAGCATTTT. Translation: CASGGGQVPSQPQHF.

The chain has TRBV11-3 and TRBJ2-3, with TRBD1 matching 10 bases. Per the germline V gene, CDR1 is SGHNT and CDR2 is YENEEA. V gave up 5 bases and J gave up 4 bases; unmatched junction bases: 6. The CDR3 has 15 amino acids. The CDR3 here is CASSPPGTGADTQYF. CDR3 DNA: TGTGCCAGCAGCCCTCCAGGGACAGGGGCAGATACGCAGTATTTT.

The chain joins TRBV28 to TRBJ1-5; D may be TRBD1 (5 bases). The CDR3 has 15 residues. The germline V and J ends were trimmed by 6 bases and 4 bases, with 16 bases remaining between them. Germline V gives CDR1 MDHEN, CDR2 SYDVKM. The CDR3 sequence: CASSLEVAGNQPQHF. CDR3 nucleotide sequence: TGTGCCAGCAGCCTAGAAGTGGCAGGGAATCAGCCCCAGCATTTT.

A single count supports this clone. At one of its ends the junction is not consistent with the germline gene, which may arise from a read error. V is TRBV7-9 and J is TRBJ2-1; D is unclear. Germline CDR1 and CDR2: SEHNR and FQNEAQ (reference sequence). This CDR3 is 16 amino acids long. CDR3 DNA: TGTTCCAGCAGCTTAAACCCCGCGCTATCTAACAATGAGCAGTTCTTC. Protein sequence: CSSSLNPALSNNEQFF.

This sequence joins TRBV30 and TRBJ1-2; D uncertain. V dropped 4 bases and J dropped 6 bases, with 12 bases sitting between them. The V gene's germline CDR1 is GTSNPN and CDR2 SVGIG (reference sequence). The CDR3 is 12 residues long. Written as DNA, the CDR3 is TGTGCCTGGAAGGAACTAGGGAATGGCTACACCTTC. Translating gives CAWKELGNGYTF.

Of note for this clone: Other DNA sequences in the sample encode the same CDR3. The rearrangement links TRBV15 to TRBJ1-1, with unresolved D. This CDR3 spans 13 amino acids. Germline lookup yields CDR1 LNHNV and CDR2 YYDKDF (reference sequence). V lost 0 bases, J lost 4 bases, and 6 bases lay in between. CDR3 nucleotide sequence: TGTGCCACCAGCAGAGATAGGAGCACTGAAGCTTTCTTT. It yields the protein CATSRDRSTEAFF.

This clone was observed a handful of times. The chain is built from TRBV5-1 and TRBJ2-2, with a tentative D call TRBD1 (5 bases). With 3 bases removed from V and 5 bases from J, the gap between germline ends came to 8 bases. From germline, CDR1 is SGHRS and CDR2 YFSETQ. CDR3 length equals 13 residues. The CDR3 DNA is TGCGCCAGCAGCTCACAGGTTACCGGGGAGCTGTTTTTT. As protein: CASSSQVTGELFF.

The CDR3 sequence: CASSLRGADPLNEQFF. CDR3 sequence (DNA): TGTGCCAGCAGTCTCCGGGGAGCGGACCCGCTCAATGAGCAGTTCTTC. This sequence joins TRBV27 and TRBJ2-1, with D tentatively TRBD2 (5 bases). Germline V gene data show CDR1 as MNHEY and CDR2 as SMNVEV (reference sequence). V lost 5 bases and J lost 6, with 20 bases in between. The CDR3 loop spans 16 amino acids.

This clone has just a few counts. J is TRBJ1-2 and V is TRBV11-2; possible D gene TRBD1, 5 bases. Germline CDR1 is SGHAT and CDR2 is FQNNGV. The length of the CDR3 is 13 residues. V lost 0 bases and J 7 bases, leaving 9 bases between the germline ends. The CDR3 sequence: CASSLDGGGGYTF. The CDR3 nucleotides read TGTGCCAGCAGCTTAGACGGGGGAGGTGGCTACACCTTC.

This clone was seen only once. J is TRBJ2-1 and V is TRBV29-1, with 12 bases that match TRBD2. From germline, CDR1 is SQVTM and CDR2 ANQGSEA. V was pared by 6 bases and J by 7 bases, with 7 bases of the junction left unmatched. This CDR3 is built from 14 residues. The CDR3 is CSVTTSGRTNEQFF. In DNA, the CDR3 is TGCAGCGTAACAACTAGCGGGAGGACGAATGAGCAGTTCTTC.

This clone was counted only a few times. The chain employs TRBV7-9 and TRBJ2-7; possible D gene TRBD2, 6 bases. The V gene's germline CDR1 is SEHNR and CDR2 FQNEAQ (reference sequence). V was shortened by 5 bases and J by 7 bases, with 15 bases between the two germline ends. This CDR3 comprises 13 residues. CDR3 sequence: CASSPPRGWEQYF. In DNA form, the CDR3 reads TGTGCCAGCAGCCCCCCTCGGGGGTGGGAGCAGTACTTC.

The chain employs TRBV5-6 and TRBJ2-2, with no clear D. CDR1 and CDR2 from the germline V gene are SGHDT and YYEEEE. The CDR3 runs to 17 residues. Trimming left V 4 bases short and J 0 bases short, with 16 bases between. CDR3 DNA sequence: TGTGCCAGCAGCCCGTCACTCGAAGAAACGAACACCGGGGAGCTGTTTTTT. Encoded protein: CASSPSLEETNTGELFF.

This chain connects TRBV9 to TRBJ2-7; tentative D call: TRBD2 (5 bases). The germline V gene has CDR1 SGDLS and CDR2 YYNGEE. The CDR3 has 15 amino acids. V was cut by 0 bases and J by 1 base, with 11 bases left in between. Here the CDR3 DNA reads TGTGCCAGCAGCGTAGGTGGACTTCCATCCTACGAGCAGTACTTC. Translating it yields CASSVGGLPSYEQYF.

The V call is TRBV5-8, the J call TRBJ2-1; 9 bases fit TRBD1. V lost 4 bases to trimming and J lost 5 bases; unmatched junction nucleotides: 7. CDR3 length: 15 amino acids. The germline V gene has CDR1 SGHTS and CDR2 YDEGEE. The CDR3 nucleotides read TGTGCCAGCAGCCCAGACAGGGGGTCGCACAATGAGCAGTTCTTC. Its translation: CASSPDRGSHNEQFF.

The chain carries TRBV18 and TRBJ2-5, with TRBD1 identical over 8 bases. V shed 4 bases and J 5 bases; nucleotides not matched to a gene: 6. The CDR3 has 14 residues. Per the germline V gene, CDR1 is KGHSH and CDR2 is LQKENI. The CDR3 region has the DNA TGTGCCAGCTCACTTACAGGGGGTTCGGAGACCCAGTACTTC. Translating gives CASSLTGGSETQYF.

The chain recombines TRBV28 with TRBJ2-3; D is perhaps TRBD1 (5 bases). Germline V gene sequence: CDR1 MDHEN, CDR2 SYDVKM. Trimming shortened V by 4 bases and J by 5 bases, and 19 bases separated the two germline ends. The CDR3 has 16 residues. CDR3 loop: CASSSAGLGFGDTQYF. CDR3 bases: TGTGCCAGCAGTTCGGCAGGGTTAGGATTTGGAGATACGCAGTATTTT.

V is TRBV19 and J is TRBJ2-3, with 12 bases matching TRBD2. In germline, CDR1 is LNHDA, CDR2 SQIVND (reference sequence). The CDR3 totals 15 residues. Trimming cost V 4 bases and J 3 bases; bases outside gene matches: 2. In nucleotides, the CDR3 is TGTGCCAGTAGTAGCGGACTAGCGGGGACAGATACGCAGTATTTT. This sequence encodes CASSSGLAGTDTQYF.

The DNA of the CDR3 is TGTGCCAGCAGCTCCCGGACTAGGCGTAATGAGCAGTTCTTC. It encodes CASSSRTRRNEQFF. J is TRBJ2-1 and V is TRBV11-3, with 7 bases lining up with TRBD2. Germline V gene data show CDR1 as SGHNT and CDR2 as YENEEA. Unmatched junction bases numbered 7, after V lost 4 bases and J lost 7 bases. This CDR3 comprises 14 residues.

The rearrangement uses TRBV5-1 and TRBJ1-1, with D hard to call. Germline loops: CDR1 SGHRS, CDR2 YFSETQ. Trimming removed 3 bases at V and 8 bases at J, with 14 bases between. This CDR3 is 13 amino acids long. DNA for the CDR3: TGCGCCAGCAGCTCGCGACCCTCCAGGGAAGCTTTCTTT. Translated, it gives CASSSRPSREAFF. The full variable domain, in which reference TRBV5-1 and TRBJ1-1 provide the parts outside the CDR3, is KAGVTQTPRYLIKTRGQQVTLSCSPISGHRSVSWYQQTPGQGLQFLFEYFSETQRNKGNFPGRFSGRQFSNSRSEMNVSTLELGDSALYLCASSSRPSREAFFGQGTRLTVV.

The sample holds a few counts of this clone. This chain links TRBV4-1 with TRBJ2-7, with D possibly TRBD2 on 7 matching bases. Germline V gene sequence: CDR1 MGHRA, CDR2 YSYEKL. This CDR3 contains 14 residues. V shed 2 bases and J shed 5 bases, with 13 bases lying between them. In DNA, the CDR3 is TGCGCCAGCAGCCAAAGGGGGGGGTTTAACGAGCAGTACTTC. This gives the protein CASSQRGGFNEQYF.

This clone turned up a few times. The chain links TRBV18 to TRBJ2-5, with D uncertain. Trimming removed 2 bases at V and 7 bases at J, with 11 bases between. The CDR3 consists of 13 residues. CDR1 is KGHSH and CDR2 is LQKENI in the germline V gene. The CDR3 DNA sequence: TGTGCCAGCTCACCAGTGGAAAGAGGGACCCAGTACTTC. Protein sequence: CASSPVERGTQYF. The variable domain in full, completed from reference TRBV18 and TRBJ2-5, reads NAGVMQNPRHLVRRRGQEARLRCSPMKGHSHVYWYRQLPEEGLKFMVYLQKENIIDESGMPKERFSAEFPKEGPSILRIQQVVRGDSAAYFCASSPVERGTQYFGPGTRLLVL.

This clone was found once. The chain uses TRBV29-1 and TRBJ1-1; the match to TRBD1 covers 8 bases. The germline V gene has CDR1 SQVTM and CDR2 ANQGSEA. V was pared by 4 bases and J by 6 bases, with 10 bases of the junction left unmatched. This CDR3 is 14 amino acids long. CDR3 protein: CSVVQGAGGAEAFF. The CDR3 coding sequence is TGCAGCGTTGTGCAGGGGGCTGGAGGAGCTGAAGCTTTCTTT.

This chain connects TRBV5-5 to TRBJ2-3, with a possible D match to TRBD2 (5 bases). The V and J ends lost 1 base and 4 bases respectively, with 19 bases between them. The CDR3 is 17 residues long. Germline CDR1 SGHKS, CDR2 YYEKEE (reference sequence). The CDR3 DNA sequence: TGTGCCAGCAGCTTGAAGGAAGCCTGGGGAGCCCCAGATACGCAGTATTTT. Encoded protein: CASSLKEAWGAPDTQYF.

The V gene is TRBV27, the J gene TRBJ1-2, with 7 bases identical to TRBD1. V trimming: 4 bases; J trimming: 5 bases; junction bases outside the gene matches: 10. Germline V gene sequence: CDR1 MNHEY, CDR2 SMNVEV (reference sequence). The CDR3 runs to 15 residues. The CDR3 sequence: CASSSQGVRGYGYTF. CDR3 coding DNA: TGTGCCAGCAGTTCACAGGGCGTCAGGGGGTATGGCTACACCTTC.

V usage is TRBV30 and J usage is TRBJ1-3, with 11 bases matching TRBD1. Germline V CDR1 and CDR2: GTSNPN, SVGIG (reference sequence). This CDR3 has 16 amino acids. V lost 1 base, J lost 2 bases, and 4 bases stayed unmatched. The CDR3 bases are TGTGCCTGGAGTGGCGGACAGGGGGCAACTGGAAACACCATATATTTT. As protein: CAWSGGQGATGNTIYF.

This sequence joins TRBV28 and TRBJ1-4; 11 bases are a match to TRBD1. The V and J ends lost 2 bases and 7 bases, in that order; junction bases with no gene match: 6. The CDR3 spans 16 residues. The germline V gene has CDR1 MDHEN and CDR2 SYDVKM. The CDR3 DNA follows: TGTGCCAGCAGTTTAACCTGGACAGGGGGCTCTGAAAAACTGTTTTTT. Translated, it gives CASSLTWTGGSEKLFF.